This TCR beta chain came from a study of radiotherapy plus CTLA-4 blockade in lung cancer. Overall study context: Among patients, about 20% showed objective responses, and 30% to 40% had disease control. Findings and caveats of the study: There was expansion of tumor-derived TCR clones in blood after radiotherapy plus ipilimumab.

TCRdb's copy holds only in-frame clones and misses some; the assay was immunoSEQ multiplex PCR. The sample carries over 100,000 clones, roughly 80% recorded once. Comment on this clone: Its target is not known.

The TCR comes from a human donor with non-small cell lung cancer that progressed on radiotherapy plus ipilimumab. Some clones in this sample may be carry-over from other donors' samples. The material was peripheral blood, obtained from a patient treated with radiotherapy plus ipilimumab.

The CDR3 is CASTWGKNTEAFF. The CDR3 DNA is TGTGCCAGCACATGGGGTAAGAACACTGAAGCTTTCTTT. The V gene is TRBV6-1, the J gene TRBJ1-1; D not resolved. Germline CDR1 MNHNS, CDR2 SASEGT. Trimming pared 7 bases from V and 1 base from J, leaving 10 bases between. The CDR3 spans 13 residues.